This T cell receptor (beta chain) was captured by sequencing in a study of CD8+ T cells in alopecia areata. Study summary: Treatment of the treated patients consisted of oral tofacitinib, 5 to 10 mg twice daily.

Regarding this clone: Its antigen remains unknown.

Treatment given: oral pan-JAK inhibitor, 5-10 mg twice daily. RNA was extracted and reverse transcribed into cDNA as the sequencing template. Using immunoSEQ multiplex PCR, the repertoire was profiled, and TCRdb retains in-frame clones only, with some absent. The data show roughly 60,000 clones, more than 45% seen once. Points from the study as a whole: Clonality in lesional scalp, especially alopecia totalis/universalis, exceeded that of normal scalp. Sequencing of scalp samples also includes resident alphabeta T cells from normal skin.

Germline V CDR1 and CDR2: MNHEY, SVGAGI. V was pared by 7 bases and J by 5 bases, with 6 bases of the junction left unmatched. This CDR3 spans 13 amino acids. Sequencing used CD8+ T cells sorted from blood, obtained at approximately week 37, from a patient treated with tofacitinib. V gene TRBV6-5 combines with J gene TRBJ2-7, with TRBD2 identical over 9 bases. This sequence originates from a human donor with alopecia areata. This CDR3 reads CASTSSGRNEQYF. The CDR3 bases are TGTGCCAGCACCTCCAGCGGGAGGAACGAGCAGTACTTC.